This record concerns one TCR beta chain sequence. This sample stems from a study of control samples from healthy donors and cancer patients. Assay used: immunoSEQ multiplex PCR; TCRdb lists only in-frame clones, some missing. Of approximately 150,000 clones listed, about 94% are singletons. Germline V gene sequence: CDR1 MNHEY, CDR2 SVGEGT. V shed 0 bases, J shed 3 bases, and the junction held 3 bases outside the gene matches. The CDR3 consists of 15 residues. The chain recombines TRBV6-2 or TRBV6-3 with TRBJ2-7; TRBD2 matches 9 bases. The sequence derives from a man in his sixties with colorectal cancer. Sequences were obtained from PBMCs. DNA for the CDR3: TGTGCCAGCAGTTACTCGCGGACTAGCGACTACGAGCAGTACTTC. It codes for CASSYSRTSDYEQYF.